Many counts were recorded for the clone carrying this TCR beta chain. This entry comes from a study of neurological immune-mediated disorders. A 10-nucleotide random UMI tagged transcripts in template-switch 5'RACE cDNA synthesis. TCRdb passed the 5' RACE reads through MiXCR, listing each CDR3 protein once. Seen here are tens of thousands of distinct CDR3 sequences, less than 8.5% observed once, and the top ten hold about 4.6%. Trimming took 3 bases from V and 0 from J; bases not matched to a gene: 6. Per germline, CDR1 MDHEN and CDR2 SYDVKM. The CDR3 runs to 17 residues. The chain employs TRBV28 and TRBJ1-5, with 9 bases matching TRBD1. Sequenced input: PBMCs. The clonotype was recovered from a woman in her 40s in good health. The CDR3 is CASSFEDRGFSNQPQHF. CDR3 DNA: TGTGCCAGCAGTTTCGAGGACAGGGGTTTTAGCAATCAGCCCCAGCATTTT.